This entry lists 10 T cell receptor beta chains sequenced from one sample in a study of blood T cells in healthy people across ages. A second PCR, run for roughly 7 to 12 cycles, used a sample-barcoded 5' primer plus a J-beta primer mix. Using its own MiXCR run on the 5' RACE reads, TCRdb lists one record per CDR3 protein. This repertoire shows roughly 1.5 million distinct CDR3 sequences, about 45% found once; its top ten account for roughly 3.7%. The sample was blood. Receptors were obtained from a young woman in good health.

This clonotype was picked up a small number of times. V gene TRBV7-6 combines with J gene TRBJ2-1; D remains unclear. The CDR3 is 15 amino acids. V lost 3 bases, J lost 0 bases, and 9 bases lay in between. The germline V gene encodes CDR1 SGHVS and CDR2 FNYEAQ. The CDR3 protein is CASSFGINSYNEQFF. DNA for the CDR3: TGTGCCAGCAGCTTTGGGATTAACTCCTACAATGAGCAGTTCTTC.

This clonotype was counted only a few times. V and J are TRBV12-3 or TRBV12-4 and TRBJ2-7, with a possible D match to TRBD2 (6 bases). V was trimmed by 2 bases and J by 5 bases, leaving 16 bases between them. There are 15 residues in the CDR3. In nucleotides, the CDR3 is TGTGCCAGCAGTTTACAGAACGGGAGAAGCAACGAGCAGTACTTC. It specifies CASSLQNGRSNEQYF.

This clonotype was counted between two and nine times. The chain employs TRBV5-1 and TRBJ2-5, with TRBD1 matching over 8 bases. The CDR3 length is 15 residues. CDR1 is SGHRS and CDR2 is YFSETQ in the germline V gene. After removal of 0 bases from V and 2 bases from J, the junction contained 3 bases not matched to a gene. The CDR3, as DNA: TGCGCCAGCAGCTTGGAGGGGACAGGACAAGAGACCCAGTACTTC. Translated, it gives CASSLEGTGQETQYF.

The chain carries TRBV3-1 and TRBJ1-2; D gene unclear. Per the germline V gene, CDR1 is LGHDT and CDR2 is YNNKEL (reference sequence). V gave up 1 base and J gave up 3 bases, with 12 bases separating them. The CDR3 is 15 amino acids. CDR3 sequence (DNA): TGTGCCAGCAGCCAAGGGGCCGCCCTGCACTATGGCTACACCTTC. It encodes CASSQGAALHYGYTF.

The chain joins TRBV7-2 to TRBJ1-3; D is undetermined. Germline CDR1 is SGHTA and CDR2 is FQGNSA. The CDR3 is made up of 15 amino acids. Trimming cost V 1 base and J 3 bases, with 10 bases left between them. The DNA of the CDR3 is TGTGCCAGCAGCTTAGAGATCCAGCTTGGAAACACCATATATTTT. Amino acid sequence: CASSLEIQLGNTIYF.

This clonotype appeared a few times. The rearrangement joins TRBV9 to TRBJ2-7; D is undetermined. CDR3 length: 13 amino acids. Trimming shortened V by 0 bases and J by 2 bases, and 6 bases separated the two germline ends. Germline loops: CDR1 SGDLS, CDR2 YYNGEE. As DNA, the CDR3 is TGTGCCAGCAGCGTAGGACCCGCCTACGAGCAGTACTTC. Protein sequence: CASSVGPAYEQYF.

The rearrangement links TRBV20-1 to TRBJ2-3; 7 bases align to TRBD2. J gave up 2 bases and V 5 bases, and 7 bases lay outside the gene matches. From germline, CDR1 is DFQATT and CDR2 SNEGSKA (reference sequence). This CDR3 has 14 residues. CDR3 loop: CSAFQRGTTDTQYF. CDR3 nucleotide sequence: TGCAGTGCTTTCCAGCGGGGAACCACAGATACGCAGTATTTT.

Only a few counts were recorded for this clonotype. This sequence joins TRBV12-3 or TRBV12-4 and TRBJ2-6, with a weak D call TRBD1 (6 bases). The CDR3 length is 15 residues. Trimming shortened V by 5 bases and J by 5 bases, and 13 bases separated the two germline ends. CDR3 in amino acids: CASSPDRSRANVLTF. CDR3 nucleotide sequence: TGTGCCAGCAGTCCTGACAGGTCTCGGGCCAACGTCCTGACTTTC.

This clonotype was picked up one time. V is TRBV27 and J is TRBJ1-6, with D uncertain. Germline V CDR1 and CDR2: MNHEY, SMNVEV (reference sequence). The CDR3 extends over 13 amino acids. The V end was cut by 5 bases, the J end by 8 bases, with 10 bases between. The CDR3 reads CASSPRGYSPLHF. CDR3 coding DNA: TGTGCCAGCAGTCCGCGCGGGTATTCACCCCTCCACTTT.

A few counts support this clonotype. The chain couples TRBV9 to TRBJ1-2, with D possibly matching TRBD1 (6 bases). V lost 3 bases and J lost 5, with 23 bases in between. The germline V gene has CDR1 SGDLS and CDR2 YYNGEE. CDR3 length: 17 amino acids. The CDR3 DNA follows: TGTGCCAGCAGCGCCCGACAGGTACCCTCTATACTGTATGGCTACACCTTC. As protein: CASSARQVPSILYGYTF.